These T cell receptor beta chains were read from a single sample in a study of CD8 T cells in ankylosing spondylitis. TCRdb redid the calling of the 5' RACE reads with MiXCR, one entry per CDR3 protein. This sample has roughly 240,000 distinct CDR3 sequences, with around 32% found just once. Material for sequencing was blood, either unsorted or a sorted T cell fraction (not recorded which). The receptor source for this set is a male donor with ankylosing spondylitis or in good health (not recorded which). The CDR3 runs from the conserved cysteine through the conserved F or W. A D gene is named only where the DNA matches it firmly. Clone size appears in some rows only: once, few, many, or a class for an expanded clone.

CDR3nt: TGCAGCGTTGCAGGGTGGGCCGCTGAAAAACTGTTTTTT; CDR3aa: CSVAGWAAEKLFF; v_gene: TRBV29-1; j_gene: TRBJ1-4; abundance: few; d_gene: .
CDR3nt: TGTGCCAGCAGTTTGACTAGCGGGGGGCCACAAGAGACCCAGTACTTC; CDR3aa: CASSLTSGGPQETQYF; v_gene: TRBV27; j_gene: TRBJ2-5; abundance: few; d_gene: TRBD2
CDR3nt: TGCAGTGTGGGGGGGGGTTCTTCCTACAATGAGCAGTTCTTC; CDR3aa: CSVGGGSSYNEQFF; v_gene: TRBV20-1; j_gene: TRBJ2-1; abundance: few; d_gene: TRBD2
CDR3nt: TGTGCCAGCAGCGTAGCCGGAGCGGGGGCTACCTACAATGAGCAGTTCTTC; CDR3aa: CASSVAGAGATYNEQFF; v_gene: TRBV9; j_gene: TRBJ2-1; abundance: few; d_gene: TRBD2
CDR3nt: TGTGCCAGCAGCCAAGATCCCCCCGACAGGGCCCCCTACAATGAGCAGTTCTTC; CDR3aa: CASSQDPPDRAPYNEQFF; v_gene: TRBV3-1; j_gene: TRBJ2-1; abundance: .; d_gene: TRBD1
CDR3nt: TGCAGCGTCAGCGGCGGGGACGTACGGACTGGGGCCAACGTCCTGACTTTC; CDR3aa: CSVSGGDVRTGANVLTF; v_gene: TRBV29-1; j_gene: TRBJ2-6; abundance: few; d_gene: .
CDR3nt: TGCGCCAGCAGCCAGGTCTTCAACAGGGTTGAGCAGTTCTTC; CDR3aa: CASSQVFNRVEQFF; v_gene: TRBV5-1; j_gene: TRBJ2-1; abundance: .; d_gene: .
CDR3nt: TGTGCCAGCAGCCAAGGTTTCCGGGTAGGGGGAGAGACCCAGTACTTC; CDR3aa: CASSQGFRVGGETQYF; v_gene: TRBV3-1; j_gene: TRBJ2-5; abundance: .; d_gene: .
CDR3nt: TGCGCCAGCAGACCTGGAGGGACAGGGGGCGAGCAGTACTTC; CDR3aa: CASRPGGTGGEQYF; v_gene: TRBV5-1; j_gene: TRBJ2-7; abundance: many; d_gene: TRBD1
CDR3nt: TGTGCCAGCGACGGGGGGGCTAGCACAGATACGCAGTATTTT; CDR3aa: CASDGGASTDTQYF; v_gene: TRBV6-2/TRBV6-3; j_gene: TRBJ2-3; abundance: once; d_gene: TRBD2
CDR3nt: TGCAGCGCCTCACCTGGGGGGACTGATTACAATGAGCAGTTCTTC; CDR3aa: CSASPGGTDYNEQFF; v_gene: TRBV29-1; j_gene: TRBJ2-1; abundance: .; d_gene: .
CDR3nt: TGCGCCAGCAGCCCCGTCGGGGGAGGACAAGAGACCCAGTACTTC; CDR3aa: CASSPVGGGQETQYF; v_gene: TRBV10-1; j_gene: TRBJ2-5; abundance: few; d_gene: .
CDR3nt: TGCAGTGCTAGACAAGGGGCGTTCGAGCAGTACTTC; CDR3aa: CSARQGAFEQYF; v_gene: TRBV20-1; j_gene: TRBJ2-7; abundance: few; d_gene: .
CDR3nt: TGTGCCAGCAGCCCTAGCGTGTGGGAGACCCAGTACTTC; CDR3aa: CASSPSVWETQYF; v_gene: TRBV7-2; j_gene: TRBJ2-5; abundance: .; d_gene: .
CDR3nt: TGTGCCAGCAGCCCCCGTGGGGGCGAGCAGTTCTTC; CDR3aa: CASSPRGGEQFF; v_gene: TRBV9; j_gene: TRBJ2-1; abundance: .; d_gene: .
CDR3nt: TGCAGTGCCCTCTTTGGGGCCACAGATACGCAGTATTTT; CDR3aa: CSALFGATDTQYF; v_gene: TRBV20-1; j_gene: TRBJ2-3; abundance: .; d_gene: .
CDR3nt: TGTGCCACCAGTGATTCCCCGGGAGGGACAGGGCCCTACGAGCAGTACTTC; CDR3aa: CATSDSPGGTGPYEQYF; v_gene: TRBV24-1; j_gene: TRBJ2-7; abundance: .; d_gene: .
CDR3nt: TGTGCCAGCAGCGTTTCCGGGGGGGGATACCAAGAGACCCAGTACTTC; CDR3aa: CASSVSGGGYQETQYF; v_gene: TRBV9; j_gene: TRBJ2-5; abundance: few; d_gene: TRBD2
CDR3nt: TGCAGTGCTAGACGCCAAGGGTATCTAGCTACAGATACGCAGTATTTT; CDR3aa: CSARRQGYLATDTQYF; v_gene: TRBV20-1; j_gene: TRBJ2-3; abundance: .; d_gene: .
CDR3nt: TGTGCCACCAGTGCCCCGGGACCCGGGAACACTGAAGCTTTCTTT; CDR3aa: CATSAPGPGNTEAFF; v_gene: TRBV15; j_gene: TRBJ1-1; abundance: .; d_gene: .
CDR3nt: TGTGCCAGCAGTTTAACCTGGCGGGGGGTTTACAATGAGCAGTTCTTC; CDR3aa: CASSLTWRGVYNEQFF; v_gene: TRBV12-3/TRBV12-4; j_gene: TRBJ2-1; abundance: .; d_gene: TRBD2
CDR3nt: TGTGCCAGCAGCTTGTCTAGCGGGGGAATCCAAGAGACCCAGTACTTC; CDR3aa: CASSLSSGGIQETQYF; v_gene: TRBV5-5; j_gene: TRBJ2-5; abundance: .; d_gene: TRBD2
CDR3nt: TGCAGTGCTAGAGCTAGCGGGGGGTATGAAGAGACCCAGTACTTC; CDR3aa: CSARASGGYEETQYF; v_gene: TRBV20-1; j_gene: TRBJ2-5; abundance: few; d_gene: TRBD2
CDR3nt: TGCAGTGCTACAGAGAGTGGGGGGGGCACAGATACGCAGTATTTT; CDR3aa: CSATESGGGTDTQYF; v_gene: TRBV20-1; j_gene: TRBJ2-3; abundance: .; d_gene: TRBD2
CDR3nt: TGTGCCAGCAGTTTTATGGCAGGGGCCCCGGCTTTCTTT; CDR3aa: CASSFMAGAPAFF; v_gene: TRBV12-3/TRBV12-4; j_gene: TRBJ1-1; abundance: .; d_gene: .
CDR3nt: TGTGCCAGCAGCTTGGAGCTCGGGACCCAGGGGGCCTATGGCTACACCTTC; CDR3aa: CASSLELGTQGAYGYTF; v_gene: TRBV5-5; j_gene: TRBJ1-2; abundance: few; d_gene: TRBD1
CDR3nt: TGTGCCAGCAGTTACTCGGGACAGGGGATTCAGGAGACCCAGTACTTC; CDR3aa: CASSYSGQGIQETQYF; v_gene: TRBV6-5; j_gene: TRBJ2-5; abundance: few; d_gene: TRBD1
CDR3nt: TGTGCCAGCCAAAAGACAGGGGATTATCAGCCCCAGCATTTT; CDR3aa: CASQKTGDYQPQHF; v_gene: TRBV12-3/TRBV12-4; j_gene: TRBJ1-5; abundance: few; d_gene: TRBD1
CDR3nt: TGTGCCAGCAGCTTGGGGGCCACCCTCGAGCAGTACTTC; CDR3aa: CASSLGATLEQYF; v_gene: TRBV7-6; j_gene: TRBJ2-7; abundance: .; d_gene: .
CDR3nt: TGCAGTGCTAGAGATGGGGCAAAGGGCGGGGAGACCCAGTACTTC; CDR3aa: CSARDGAKGGETQYF; v_gene: TRBV20-1; j_gene: TRBJ2-5; abundance: once; d_gene: .
CDR3nt: TGCAGCGTTGAAGGGTCCCCAGACCTTAACTATGGCTACACCTTC; CDR3aa: CSVEGSPDLNYGYTF; v_gene: TRBV29-1; j_gene: TRBJ1-2; abundance: .; d_gene: .
CDR3nt: TGTGCCAGCGGCCGGACAGGGTCTGAGAACACTGAAGCTTTCTTT; CDR3aa: CASGRTGSENTEAFF; v_gene: TRBV12-3/TRBV12-4; j_gene: TRBJ1-1; abundance: .; d_gene: TRBD1
CDR3nt: TGTGCCAGCAGCTTAGGCGGGGCAGGTTATGGAAACACCATATATTTT; CDR3aa: CASSLGGAGYGNTIYF; v_gene: TRBV7-9; j_gene: TRBJ1-3; abundance: .; d_gene: .
CDR3nt: TGTGCCAGCAGCGTAGATGGAGGGGGCGGGCAGCCCCAGCATTTT; CDR3aa: CASSVDGGGGQPQHF; v_gene: TRBV9; j_gene: TRBJ1-5; abundance: .; d_gene: TRBD1
CDR3nt: TGTGCCACCAGCAGAGATAACCGGGGGGATAATGAGCAGTTCTTC; CDR3aa: CATSRDNRGDNEQFF; v_gene: TRBV15; j_gene: TRBJ2-1; abundance: few; d_gene: TRBD2
CDR3nt: TGTGCCAGCACCCCGACGTTTGTCCCCGGGGAGCTGTTTTTT; CDR3aa: CASTPTFVPGELFF; v_gene: TRBV12-3/TRBV12-4; j_gene: TRBJ2-2; abundance: once; d_gene: .
CDR3nt: TGTGCCAGTAGTATATCATCGGGACTAGCGGGGGAGACCCAGTACTTC; CDR3aa: CASSISSGLAGETQYF; v_gene: TRBV19; j_gene: TRBJ2-5; abundance: .; d_gene: TRBD2
CDR3nt: TGCAGCCCCGCCGGCAGGAGGAACACTGAAGCTTTCTTT; CDR3aa: CSPAGRRNTEAFF; v_gene: TRBV29-1; j_gene: TRBJ1-1; abundance: .; d_gene: .
CDR3nt: TGTGCCAGCAGCTTAGGCCGGGGGAGGGGCTATGGCTACACCTTC; CDR3aa: CASSLGRGRGYGYTF; v_gene: TRBV11-2; j_gene: TRBJ1-2; abundance: .; d_gene: .
CDR3nt: TGCGCCAGCAGCTTGTCGGGACAGGGACTAGAGACCCAGTACTTC; CDR3aa: CASSLSGQGLETQYF; v_gene: TRBV5-1; j_gene: TRBJ2-5; abundance: few; d_gene: TRBD1
CDR3nt: TGTGCCAGCAGCCAGATACCCGGGGAGCTGTTTTTT; CDR3aa: CASSQIPGELFF; v_gene: TRBV11-2; j_gene: TRBJ2-2; abundance: few; d_gene: .
CDR3nt: TGTGCCAGCAGTTTGGCCCAGGGACGGATAGCCAAAAACATTCAGTACTTC; CDR3aa: CASSLAQGRIAKNIQYF; v_gene: TRBV12-3/TRBV12-4; j_gene: TRBJ2-4; abundance: .; d_gene: .
CDR3nt: TGTGCCAGCAGTTACTCCTGGGGCGCGGGCCTCGGTGAGCAGTTCTTC; CDR3aa: CASSYSWGAGLGEQFF; v_gene: TRBV6-5; j_gene: TRBJ2-1; abundance: few; d_gene: .
CDR3nt: TGTGCCATCAGTGTTTCTAGCGAAGAGACCCAGTACTTC; CDR3aa: CAISVSSEETQYF; v_gene: TRBV10-3; j_gene: TRBJ2-5; abundance: few; d_gene: .
CDR3nt: TGTGCCAGCAGTTCCCCTAGCGCGGGGAGCTACGAGCAGTACTTC; CDR3aa: CASSSPSAGSYEQYF; v_gene: TRBV6-5; j_gene: TRBJ2-7; abundance: many; d_gene: .
CDR3nt: TGTGCCAGCAGTGAACAAGGGATTAACACTGAAGCTTTCTTT; CDR3aa: CASSEQGINTEAFF; v_gene: TRBV25-1; j_gene: TRBJ1-1; abundance: .; d_gene: .
CDR3nt: TGCAGTGGGGGAGGGGACCTAAGCACAGATACGCAGTATTTT; CDR3aa: CSGGGDLSTDTQYF; v_gene: TRBV20-1; j_gene: TRBJ2-3; abundance: many; d_gene: TRBD2
CDR3nt: TGTGCCAGCAGTTACTCAGCAGTAACTAATGAAAAACTGTTTTTT; CDR3aa: CASSYSAVTNEKLFF; v_gene: TRBV6-5; j_gene: TRBJ1-4; abundance: .; d_gene: .
CDR3nt: TGTGCCAGCAGCTTGGCTCCGAGACGTAACTATGGCTACACCTTC; CDR3aa: CASSLAPRRNYGYTF; v_gene: TRBV5-5; j_gene: TRBJ1-2; abundance: .; d_gene: .
CDR3nt: TGTGCCAGCAGTTTTTGGCCCCCTGAGCAGTTCTTC; CDR3aa: CASSFWPPEQFF; v_gene: TRBV12-3/TRBV12-4; j_gene: TRBJ2-1; abundance: .; d_gene: .
CDR3nt: TGCAGCGTTGAAACCCAGGGAAGCTATGGCTACACCTTC; CDR3aa: CSVETQGSYGYTF; v_gene: TRBV29-1; j_gene: TRBJ1-2; abundance: many; d_gene: .
CDR3nt: TGTGCCAGCAGCTCCTATCGCCGGGATTTTTCCTACGAGCAGTACTTC; CDR3aa: CASSSYRRDFSYEQYF; v_gene: TRBV7-2; j_gene: TRBJ2-7; abundance: few; d_gene: .
CDR3nt: TGCAGTGCTCAGTCCCGATCTAACTATGGCTACACCTTC; CDR3aa: CSAQSRSNYGYTF; v_gene: TRBV20-1; j_gene: TRBJ1-2; abundance: few; d_gene: .
CDR3nt: TGCGCCAGCACCCCGGGGGTTCTCGACAATGAGCAGTTCTTC; CDR3aa: CASTPGVLDNEQFF; v_gene: TRBV5-1; j_gene: TRBJ2-1; abundance: .; d_gene: .
CDR3nt: TGCAGTGCTAGAGATATAAGGGGGACGGACGCGGATGAAAAACTGTTTTTT; CDR3aa: CSARDIRGTDADEKLFF; v_gene: TRBV20-1; j_gene: TRBJ1-4; abundance: .; d_gene: .
CDR3nt: TGCGCCAGCAGCCCTATGACAGGGGCCCACCAAGAGACCCAGTACTTC; CDR3aa: CASSPMTGAHQETQYF; v_gene: TRBV4-1; j_gene: TRBJ2-5; abundance: few; d_gene: TRBD1
CDR3nt: TGCAGCGCGCAGGCGTCGGGGGTCTATGGCTACACCTTC; CDR3aa: CSAQASGVYGYTF; v_gene: TRBV20-1; j_gene: TRBJ1-2; abundance: .; d_gene: .
CDR3nt: TGTGCCAGCAGCTTAGTCCTGATGGCGGGACTAGCTGTCGGGGAGCTGTTTTTT; CDR3aa: CASSLVLMAGLAVGELFF; v_gene: TRBV11-2; j_gene: TRBJ2-2; abundance: few; d_gene: TRBD2